What follows are 28 T cell receptor beta chains derived from one specimen sequenced in a study of cytomegalovirus exposure and HLA in healthy donors. PCR used 60 Vbeta primers and 13 Jbeta primers. The data were produced by immunoSEQ multiplex PCR, yet TCRdb's version contains in-frame clones alone and is incomplete. Seen here are approximately 170,000 clones, roughly 80% observed once, and the top ten hold roughly 2.3%. Sequencing was done on a sample of PBMCs. These receptors were taken from a male donor in good health and CMV-seronegative.

The chain employs TRBV6-5 and TRBJ2-1; TRBD2 agrees at 7 bases. Germline CDR1 MNHEY, CDR2 SVGAGI. The CDR3 runs to 16 residues. V lost 0 bases to trimming and J lost 5 bases; unmatched junction nucleotides: 7. Written as DNA, the CDR3 is TGTGCCAGCAGTTACTCCCGCGGGAGACCTCACAATGAGCAGTTCTTC. It is translated as CASSYSRGRPHNEQFF.

The chain uses TRBV6-6 and TRBJ2-5; TRBD2 matches at 9 bases. The length of the CDR3 is 16 residues. Germline V gives CDR1 MNHNY, CDR2 SVGAGI (reference sequence). The junction had 12 bases not matched to a gene; V was cut back by 6 bases and J by 4 bases. The CDR3 sequence: CASRSAGGPGLETQYF. The CDR3 DNA is TGTGCCAGCAGGTCCGCGGGGGGGCCGGGTTTAGAGACCCAGTACTTC.

J is TRBJ1-5 and V is TRBV29-1; TRBD1 matches 11 bases. V shed 3 bases, J shed 2 bases, and the junction held 9 bases outside the gene matches. Germline loops: CDR1 SQVTM, CDR2 ANQGSEA. The CDR3 is 17 residues long. The CDR3 DNA reads as TGCAGCGTTGAGCTGGGGACAGGGGGTTCGGGCAATCAGCCCCAGCATTTT. Amino acids: CSVELGTGGSGNQPQHF.

This chain uses TRBV4-1 with TRBJ2-3; TRBD2 matches 9 bases. CDR3 length: 17 residues. Unmatched junction bases numbered 5, after V lost 1 base and J lost 0 bases. Germline loops: CDR1 MGHRA, CDR2 YSYEKL. The CDR3 DNA follows: TGCGCCAGCAGCCAAGTCGTCACTAGCGGGAGCACAGATACGCAGTATTTT. It specifies CASSQVVTSGSTDTQYF.

The chain carries TRBV15 and TRBJ1-5; 8 nucleotides agree with TRBD1. The V gene end was trimmed by 0 bases and the J gene end by 1 base; junction bases not matched to a gene: 11. There are 19 residues in the CDR3. Germline assignment: CDR1 LNHNV and CDR2 YYDKDF (reference sequence). CDR3 bases: TGTGCCACCAGCAGAGAAACAGGGGGAGTCCGGAAAAGCAATCAGCCCCAGCATTTT. It codes for CATSRETGGVRKSNQPQHF.

A few counts support this clone. The rearrangement joins TRBV5-5 to TRBJ2-2; 8 bases align to TRBD2. CDR1 is SGHKS, CDR2 YYEKEE, per germline (reference sequence). The CDR3 extends over 17 amino acids. V shed 2 bases and J 5 bases; nucleotides not matched to a gene: 11. Written as DNA, the CDR3 is TGTGCCAGCAGCTTTCGGTTGGCGGGAGGAGGGACCGGGGAGCTGTTTTTT. This sequence encodes CASSFRLAGGGTGELFF.

The chain employs TRBV6-1 and TRBJ1-1; a weak D match, TRBD1 (6 bases). The CDR3 loop spans 15 amino acids. V dropped 5 bases and J dropped 1 base, with 14 bases sitting between them. Per the germline V gene, CDR1 is MNHNS and CDR2 is SASEGT. CDR3: CASSRPGHPNTEAFF. The CDR3 DNA reads TGTGCCAGCAGTCGACCGGGACACCCGAACACTGAAGCTTTCTTT.

This chain uses TRBV9 with TRBJ2-1; a weak D match, TRBD2 (6 bases). V gave up 6 bases and J gave up 4 bases, with 17 bases separating them. Germline V gene data show CDR1 as SGDLS and CDR2 as YYNGEE. The CDR3 runs 15 residues. The CDR3 DNA is TGTGCCAGCACCGACCGGGACTCCGATTACAATGAGCAGTTCTTC. This gives the protein CASTDRDSDYNEQFF.

The chain has TRBV5-4 and TRBJ2-7; D is ambiguous. The V and J ends lost 4 bases and 6 bases respectively, with 8 bases between them. The CDR3 is 11 amino acids. Germline V CDR1 and CDR2: SGHNT, YYREEE (reference sequence). The CDR3 here is CASSPGGEQYF. CDR3 DNA sequence: TGTGCCAGCAGCCCGGGTGGCGAGCAGTACTTC.

The chain uses TRBV6-6 and TRBJ2-1, with 7 nucleotides matching TRBD1. The germline gives CDR1 MNHNY, CDR2 SVGAGI (reference sequence). Trimming at V came to 0 bases and at J to 15 bases, leaving 8 bases not matched to a gene. The CDR3 has 13 residues. The CDR3 loop is CASSYSSGTVTFF. As DNA, the CDR3 is TGTGCCAGCAGTTACTCGTCGGGGACAGTAACGTTCTTC.

This clone has only one observation. V is TRBV19 and J is TRBJ1-5, with no clear D. The germline gives CDR1 LNHDA, CDR2 SQIVND (reference sequence). Between the trimmed V and J ends, which lost 1 base and 12 bases, there was a span of 16 bases. The CDR3 extends over 14 amino acids. Here the CDR3 DNA reads TGTGCCAGTAGTATAGGAGCGACCCTCTTTCTCCAGCATTTT. This gives the protein CASSIGATLFLQHF.

The gene calls are TRBV7-2 and TRBJ2-5, with D perhaps TRBD2 (7 bases). The CDR3 is 17 residues long. The V end lost 5 bases, the J end lost 4 bases, and 23 bases lay between the germline ends. Germline V gene lookup returns CDR1 SGHTA and CDR2 FQGNSA. The DNA of the CDR3 is TGTGCCAGCAGCCTGTTTCCGCGGGGGCCACGAGGAGAGACCCAGTACTTC. Translation gives CASSLFPRGPRGETQYF.

This clone was seen a handful of times. The genes are TRBV9 and TRBJ2-7, with 7 nucleotides matching TRBD1. The CDR3 is made up of 14 amino acids. Germline loops: CDR1 SGDLS, CDR2 YYNGEE. V lost 2 bases, J lost 3 bases, and 5 bases stayed unmatched. In DNA, the CDR3 is TGTGCCAGCAGCGTGGGACAGTGGAGCTACGAGCAGTACTTC. It encodes CASSVGQWSYEQYF. The full variable domain, rest sourced from reference TRBV9 and TRBJ2-7, is DSGVTQTPKHLITATGQRVTLRCSPRSGDLSVYWYQQSLDQGLQFLIQYYNGEERAKGNILERFSAQQFPDLHSELNLSSLELGDSALYFCASSVGQWSYEQYFGPGTRLTVT.

This clone is a singleton in its sample. This rearrangement joins TRBV5-1 to TRBJ2-1; 8 nucleotides line up with TRBD2. The CDR3 spans 14 residues. In germline, CDR1 is SGHRS, CDR2 YFSETQ. With 7 bases clipped from V and 7 bases from J, the junction kept 10 bases outside the gene matches. CDR3 sequence: CASFHGGAPNEQFF. In nucleotides, the CDR3 is TGCGCCAGCTTCCACGGGGGGGCCCCGAATGAGCAGTTCTTC.

This clone has only a few counts. The chain carries TRBV5-1 and TRBJ1-4; a weak D match, TRBD1 (6 bases). V was clipped by 2 bases and J by 4 bases, with 9 bases between them. Germline V gene data show CDR1 as SGHRS and CDR2 as YFSETQ. This CDR3 has 14 residues. CDR3 amino acids: CASSLKQGNEKLFF. The CDR3 coding sequence is TGCGCCAGCAGCTTAAAACAGGGTAATGAAAAACTGTTTTTT.

This clone turned up a few times. The J gene is TRBJ2-3, the V gene TRBV5-1; possible D gene TRBD2, 5 bases. The CDR3 extends over 15 amino acids. The V end lost 1 base, the J end lost 4 bases, and 13 bases lay between the germline ends. The germline CDR1 and CDR2 sequences are SGHRS and YFSETQ. CDR3: CASSLRSLGSDTQYF. The CDR3 region has the DNA TGCGCCAGCAGCTTGAGATCACTAGGATCAGATACGCAGTATTTT.

The chain combines TRBV9 with TRBJ2-7; 11 nucleotides line up with TRBD1. Trimming took 4 bases from V and 1 from J; bases not matched to a gene: 4. This CDR3 is 15 amino acids long. Germline assignment: CDR1 SGDLS and CDR2 YYNGEE. The CDR3 DNA reads TGTGCCAGCAGCCAACGGGACAGGGGGTCCTACGAGCAGTACTTC. This sequence encodes CASSQRDRGSYEQYF.

This clone was detected once. The same CDR3 arises from other DNA sequences in this sample as well. This chain uses TRBV7-9 with TRBJ2-7; 10 positions agree with TRBD1. The J segment lost 3 bases and the V segment lost 5 bases, leaving 7 bases of the junction unmatched. Germline CDR1 is SEHNR and CDR2 is FQNEAQ (reference sequence). The CDR3 contains 15 residues. The CDR3 bases are TGTGCCAGCAGCCAGACAGGGGGCGCTTTCTACGAGCAGTACTTC. Amino acids: CASSQTGGAFYEQYF.

The chain combines TRBV6-6 with TRBJ2-5, with D perhaps TRBD1 (5 bases). The CDR3 is 15 amino acids. Germline values: CDR1 MNHNY, CDR2 SVGAGI (reference sequence). The V gene lost 1 base and the J gene lost 1 base, with 10 bases spanning the gap. This chain's CDR3 is CASSYFLQAQETQYF. DNA of the CDR3: TGTGCCAGCAGTTACTTTTTACAGGCCCAAGAGACCCAGTACTTC.

The table lists this clone with a few counts. V and J are TRBV5-5 and TRBJ2-3; 7 positions match TRBD2. The CDR3 is made up of 13 amino acids. Germline CDR1 reads SGHKS; CDR2 reads YYEKEE (reference sequence). The junction had 7 bases not matched to a gene; V was cut back by 10 bases and J by 2 bases. The CDR3 region is CASHGTTTDTQYF. The CDR3 region has the DNA TGTGCCTCACACGGGACTACCACAGATACGCAGTATTTT.

This clone was recorded a few times. The chain combines TRBV6-4 with TRBJ2-1; D may be TRBD1 (5 bases). In germline, CDR1 is MRHNA, CDR2 SNTAGT. V was clipped by 6 bases and J by 3 bases, with 12 bases between them. The CDR3 consists of 14 residues. CDR3 coding DNA: TGTGCCAGCAGACCCGACAGTTACTACAATGAGCAGTTCTTC. Its protein product is CASRPDSYYNEQFF.

This CDR3 is CASSWAPGRQETQYF. The CDR3 DNA follows: TGTGCCAGCAGCTGGGCCCCAGGGCGCCAAGAGACCCAGTACTTC. The genes are TRBV7-2 and TRBJ2-5; D is possibly TRBD1 (5 bases). This CDR3 comprises 15 residues. CDR1 and CDR2 (germline): SGHTA, FQGNSA. The V end was cut by 4 bases, the J end by 1 base, with 13 bases between.

The chain is built from TRBV19 and TRBJ2-3; D gene ambiguous. V was clipped by 5 bases and J by 0 bases, with 15 bases between them. Germline CDR1 reads LNHDA; CDR2 reads SQIVND (reference sequence). The CDR3 has 16 residues. The CDR3 is CASSLPEITSTDTQYF. The CDR3 coding sequence is TGTGCCAGTAGTCTACCGGAGATAACTAGCACAGATACGCAGTATTTT. The full variable domain, in which reference TRBV19 and TRBJ2-3 provide the parts outside the CDR3, is DGGITQSPKYLFRKEGQNVTLSCEQNLNHDAMYWYRQDPGQGLRLIYYSQIVNDFQKGDIAEGYSVSREKKESFPLTVTSAQKNPTAFYLCASSLPEITSTDTQYFGPGTRLTVL.

The chain is built from TRBV5-1 and TRBJ2-7; TRBD2 aligns across 7 bases. The CDR3 covers 15 residues. Germline loops: CDR1 SGHRS, CDR2 YFSETQ. Trimming took 0 bases from V and 2 from J; bases not matched to a gene: 5. The DNA of the CDR3 is TGCGCCAGCAGCTTGGGGTCTAGCGGAACCTACGAGCAGTACTTC. Protein sequence: CASSLGSSGTYEQYF.

The V call is TRBV6-5, the J call TRBJ2-2; D is undetermined. V lost 4 bases to trimming and J lost 5 bases, with 5 bases between them. CDR3 length equals 12 residues. CDR1 is MNHEY, CDR2 SVGAGI, per germline. The CDR3 here is CASSSLTGELFF. The CDR3 DNA is TGTGCCAGCAGTTCCCTGACCGGGGAGCTGTTTTTT.

The V and J genes are TRBV5-6 and TRBJ1-1, with 9 bases that match TRBD1. From germline, CDR1 is SGHDT and CDR2 YYEEEE. The CDR3 has 14 residues. The ends lost 3 bases at V and 9 bases at J; junction bases unmatched: 9. The CDR3 region is CASSWGQGISQAFF. The CDR3 DNA follows: TGTGCCAGCAGCTGGGGACAGGGAATATCGCAAGCTTTCTTT.

This chain joins TRBV9 and TRBJ1-2; no firm D call. The CDR3 spans 13 residues. Deletions cut 0 bases from V and 6 bases from J, with 9 bases between. The V gene's germline CDR1 is SGDLS and CDR2 YYNGEE. Written as DNA, the CDR3 is TGTGCCAGCAGCGTAGAGGAGTTCCATGGCTACACCTTC. Translated, it gives CASSVEEFHGYTF.

The chain links TRBV6-1 to TRBJ1-1; D gene ambiguous. V was clipped by 2 bases and J by 1 base, with 5 bases between them. The CDR3 contains 13 residues. Per the germline V gene, CDR1 is MNHNS and CDR2 is SASEGT. The CDR3 loop reads CASSELKNTEAFF. CDR3 sequence (DNA): TGTGCCAGCAGTGAATTAAAGAACACTGAAGCTTTCTTT.